The 18 T cell receptor beta chains below were found in one sample sequenced in a study of blood T cells in healthy people across ages. A second about 6 to 11 cycle PCR used barcoded and J-beta primers. TCRdb processed the 5' RACE reads anew with MiXCR; each CDR3 protein has one entry. The repertoire holds some 1.1 million distinct CDR3 sequences, with roughly two fifths as singletons. The sequenced sample consisted of blood. The receptors here all came from a man younger than 30 in good health.

This sequence joins TRBV7-2 and TRBJ2-5; possible D gene TRBD1, 5 bases. Germline V gene sequence: CDR1 SGHTA, CDR2 FQGNSA. The CDR3 runs 13 residues. Trimming stripped 5 bases from V and 3 bases from J, with 10 bases between. CDR3: CASSPDSKETQYF. The CDR3 DNA reads as TGTGCCAGCAGCCCTGACAGTAAAGAGACCCAGTACTTC.

Notes on this clonotype: Since a much larger clone is just one base distant, this may be a read error. The CDR3 DNA is TGCAGCGTTGAAGATATAACCTATGGCCACACCTTC. Translation: CSVEDITYGHTF. V gene TRBV29-1 combines with J gene TRBJ1-2; D not resolved. Germline-derived CDR1 and CDR2 are SQVTM and ANQGSEA. The CDR3 spans 12 residues.

CDR3 sequence reads: CASSGTSRKTQYF. The CDR3, as DNA: TGTGCCAGCAGTGGGACTAGCAGGAAGACCCAGTACTTC. V usage is TRBV6-2 or TRBV6-3 and J usage is TRBJ2-7; 9 bases agree with TRBD2. The J call may be in error: the DNA end matches TRBJ2-5 better. Germline V gene sequence: CDR1 MNHEY, CDR2 SVGEGT. The CDR3 extends over 13 amino acids.

The rearrangement links TRBV4-2 to TRBJ1-2, with D uncertain. The CDR3 is 15 residues long. The V end was cut by 0 bases, the J end by 0 bases, with 8 bases between. The germline V gene has CDR1 LGHNA and CDR2 YNFKEQ. CDR3 sequence: CASSQEAASNYGYTF. The DNA for the CDR3 is TGTGCCAGCAGCCAAGAGGCAGCCTCTAACTATGGCTACACCTTC.

This clonotype was counted between two and nine times. This chain uses TRBV27 with TRBJ1-1; 8 positions agree with TRBD1. V was pared by 5 bases and J by 7 bases, with 9 bases of the junction left unmatched. CDR1 and CDR2 (germline): MNHEY, SMNVEV (reference sequence). CDR3 length: 14 amino acids. CDR3 bases: TGTGCCAGCAGTCCATCCAGGACAGGGAATGAAGCTTTCTTT. Its protein is CASSPSRTGNEAFF.

The chain recombines TRBV20-1 with TRBJ1-2, with D perhaps matching TRBD1 (5 bases). Per the germline V gene, CDR1 is DFQATT and CDR2 is SNEGSKA (reference sequence). This CDR3 has 12 amino acids. The CDR3 DNA is TGCTTGTTGGGACGGGGGAGTAGTGGCTACACCTTC. This gives the protein CLLGRGSSGYTF.

J is TRBJ1-4 and V is TRBV6-5, with TRBD1 as a possible D gene (5 bases). V lost 0 bases, J lost 0 bases, and 14 bases lay in between. Germline V CDR1 and CDR2: MNHEY, SVGAGI. This CDR3 is built from 18 residues. The CDR3 here is CASSYSMGTLATNEKLFF. The CDR3 DNA is TGTGCCAGCAGTTACTCGATGGGGACCCTTGCAACTAATGAAAAACTGTTTTTT.

This clonotype was found many times. V and J are TRBV20-1 and TRBJ2-3; D remains ambiguous. This CDR3 is 10 amino acids long. The ends were cut back, 5 bases at V and 3 bases at J, with 3 bases in the middle. Germline V CDR1 and CDR2: DFQATT, SNEGSKA (reference sequence). CDR3 sequence: CSALTDTQYF. As DNA, the CDR3 is TGCAGTGCTCTTACAGATACGCAGTATTTT.

The rearrangement uses TRBV4-3 and TRBJ2-4; 7 bases align to TRBD1. Germline V gene sequence: CDR1 LGHNA, CDR2 YSLEER. There are 13 residues in the CDR3. V lost 1 base, J lost 9 bases, and 3 bases stayed unmatched. Written as DNA, the CDR3 is TGCGCCAGCAGCCAAGTGGACAGGTCCATTCAGTACTTC. Its translation is CASSQVDRSIQYF.

This chain uses TRBV20-1 with TRBJ2-5, with D unclear. There are 14 residues in the CDR3. The V and J ends lost 3 bases and 2 bases respectively, with 13 bases between them. CDR1 is DFQATT and CDR2 is SNEGSKA in the germline V gene (reference sequence). CDR3 nucleotides: TGCAGTGCTAGGTCCCTATTTGAGCAAGAGACCCAGTACTTC. Its translation is CSARSLFEQETQYF.

The sample holds one count of this clonotype. This rearrangement joins TRBV2 to TRBJ2-5; 7 nucleotides line up with TRBD1. Looked up from germline, CDR1 is SNHLY and CDR2 is FYNNEI. This CDR3 contains 16 residues. Trimming cost V 7 bases and J 4 bases; bases outside gene matches: 15. The CDR3 DNA follows: TGTGCCAGCACCCCGACAGGGTCTATGAGGGGAGAGACCCAGTACTTC. This codes for CASTPTGSMRGETQYF. Supplemented by reference TRBV2 and TRBJ2-5, the full variable domain reads EPEVTQTPSHQVTQMGQEVILRCVPISNHLYFYWYRQILGQKVEFLVSFYNNEISEKSEIFDDQFSVERPDGSNFTLKIRSTKLEDSAMYFCASTPTGSMRGETQYFGPGTRLLVL.

The count of this clonotype is one. V is TRBV29-1 and J is TRBJ2-1; 8 positions match TRBD2. CDR1 is SQVTM and CDR2 is ANQGSEA in the germline V gene. The CDR3 length is 13 residues. V was clipped by 7 bases and J by 7 bases; unmatched bases: 9. The CDR3 sequence is CSASGGDRNEQFF. The CDR3, as DNA: TGCAGCGCCTCCGGGGGGGATCGAAATGAGCAGTTCTTC.

In this sample, this clonotype turned up a few times. The chain joins TRBV2 to TRBJ2-5; D is ambiguous. The V gene lost 3 bases and the J gene lost 0 bases, with 14 bases spanning the gap. Germline CDR1 reads SNHLY; CDR2 reads FYNNEI. The CDR3 consists of 16 residues. CDR3 in amino acids: CASSEPFDKYQETQYF. As DNA, the CDR3 is TGTGCCAGCAGTGAGCCCTTCGACAAGTACCAAGAGACCCAGTACTTC.

This chain joins TRBV3-1 and TRBJ2-4; the D gene is possibly TRBD2 (5 bases). In germline, CDR1 is LGHDT, CDR2 YNNKEL (reference sequence). Deletions cut 4 bases from V and 0 bases from J, with 10 bases between. The CDR3 spans 15 residues. CDR3 protein: CASSPLGEAKNIQYF. CDR3 nucleotides: TGTGCCAGCAGCCCCCTCGGGGAAGCCAAAAACATTCAGTACTTC.

The chain carries TRBV2 and TRBJ1-6, with D hard to call. CDR3 length: 11 residues. Germline V CDR1 and CDR2: SNHLY, FYNNEI. Trimming shortened V by 9 bases and J by 9 bases, and 9 bases separated the two germline ends. DNA for the CDR3: TGTGCCAGGGAGAAGGGTTCACCCCTCCACTTT. Residues: CAREKGSPLHF.

This sequence joins TRBV20-1 and TRBJ1-3; D is possibly TRBD1 (5 bases). CDR1 is DFQATT, CDR2 SNEGSKA, per germline (reference sequence). The CDR3 length is 14 residues. V dropped 6 bases and J dropped 2 bases, with 14 bases sitting between them. The CDR3 reads CSARGREPGNTIYF. The CDR3 DNA is TGCAGTGCAAGGGGTAGGGAGCCTGGAAACACCATATATTTT.

Note on this clonotype: This clone may be a read error of a much larger clone one base away. The chain couples TRBV29-1 to TRBJ2-1; no clear D. Germline V gives CDR1 SQVTM, CDR2 ANQGSEA. Between the trimmed V and J ends, which lost 0 bases and 10 bases, there was a span of 13 bases. The CDR3 extends over 13 amino acids. The CDR3 nucleotides are TGCAGCGTTGAAGACGGTAGAACCTACGAGCAGTTCTTC. Translated, it gives CSVEDGRTYEQFF.

The chain carries TRBV12-3 or TRBV12-4 and TRBJ1-2, with 7 bases matching TRBD1. Germline trimming cut 6 bases from V and 7 bases from J; bases unmatched to any gene: 8. The CDR3 covers 13 residues. The CDR3 protein is CASSLQQGTGYTF. In DNA, the CDR3 is TGTGCCAGCAGCCTTCAACAGGGGACTGGCTACACCTTC.